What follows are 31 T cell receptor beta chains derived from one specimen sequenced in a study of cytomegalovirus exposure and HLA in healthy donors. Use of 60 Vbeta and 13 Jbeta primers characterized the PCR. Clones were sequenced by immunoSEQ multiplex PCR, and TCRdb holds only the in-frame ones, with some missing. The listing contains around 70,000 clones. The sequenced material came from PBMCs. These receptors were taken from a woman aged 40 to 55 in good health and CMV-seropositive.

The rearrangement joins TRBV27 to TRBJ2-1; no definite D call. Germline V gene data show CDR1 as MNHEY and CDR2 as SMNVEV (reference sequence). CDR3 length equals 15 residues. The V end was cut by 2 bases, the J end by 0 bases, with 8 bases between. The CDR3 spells CASSLAESSYNEQFF. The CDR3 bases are TGTGCCAGCAGTTTAGCGGAAAGCTCCTACAATGAGCAGTTCTTC.

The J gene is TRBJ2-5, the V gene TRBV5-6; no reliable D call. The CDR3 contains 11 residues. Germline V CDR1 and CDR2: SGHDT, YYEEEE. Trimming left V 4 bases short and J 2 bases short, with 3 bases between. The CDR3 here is CASSVQETQYF. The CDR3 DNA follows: TGTGCCAGCAGCGTACAAGAGACCCAGTACTTC.

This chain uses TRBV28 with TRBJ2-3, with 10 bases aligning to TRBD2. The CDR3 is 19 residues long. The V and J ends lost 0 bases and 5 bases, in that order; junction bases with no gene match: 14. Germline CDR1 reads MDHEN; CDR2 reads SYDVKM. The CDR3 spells CASSLWTPSSGSNGDTQYF. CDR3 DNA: TGTGCCAGCAGTTTATGGACCCCCTCTAGCGGGAGTAACGGAGATACGCAGTATTTT.

CDR3 DNA sequence: TGTGCCAGCAGCCCCCGGACAGGGGATAATTCACCCCTCCACTTT. Translating it yields CASSPRTGDNSPLHF. The V call is TRBV5-4, the J call TRBJ1-6; 9 nucleotides agree with TRBD1. V lost 4 bases and J lost 5; bases outside the gene matches: 4. CDR1 and CDR2 (germline): SGHNT, YYREEE (reference sequence). The CDR3 consists of 15 residues. The full variable domain, with the rest looked up from reference TRBV5-4 and TRBJ1-6, is ETGVTQSPTHLIKTRGQQVTLRCSSQSGHNTVSWYQQALGQGPQFIFQYYREEENGRGNFPPRFSGLQFPNYSSELNVNALELDDSALYLCASSPRTGDNSPLHFGNGTRLTVT.

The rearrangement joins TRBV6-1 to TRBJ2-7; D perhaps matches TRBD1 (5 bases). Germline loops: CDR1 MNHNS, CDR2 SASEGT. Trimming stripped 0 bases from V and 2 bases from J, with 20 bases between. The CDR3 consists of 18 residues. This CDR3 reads CASSEAVNRAGIPYEQYF. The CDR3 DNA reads TGTGCCAGCAGTGAAGCCGTAAATAGGGCAGGGATTCCCTACGAGCAGTACTTC.

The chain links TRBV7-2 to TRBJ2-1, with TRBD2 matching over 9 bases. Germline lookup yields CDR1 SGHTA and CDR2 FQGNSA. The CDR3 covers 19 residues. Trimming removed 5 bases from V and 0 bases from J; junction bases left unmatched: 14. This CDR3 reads CASSGDAAGGKSSYNEQFF. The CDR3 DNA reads TGTGCCAGCAGCGGCGATGCGGCGGGAGGGAAAAGCTCCTACAATGAGCAGTTCTTC. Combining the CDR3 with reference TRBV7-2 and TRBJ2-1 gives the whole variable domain GAGVSQSPSNKVTEKGKDVELRCDPISGHTALYWYRQSLGQGLEFLIYFQGNSAPDKSGLPSDRFSAERTGGSVSTLTIQRTQQEDSAVYLCASSGDAAGGKSSYNEQFFGPGTRLTVL.

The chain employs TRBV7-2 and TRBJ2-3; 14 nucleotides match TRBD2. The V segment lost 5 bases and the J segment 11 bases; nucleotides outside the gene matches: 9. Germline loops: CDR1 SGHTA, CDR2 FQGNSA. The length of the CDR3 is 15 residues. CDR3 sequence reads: CASSPNPGTSGGQYF. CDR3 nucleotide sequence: TGTGCCAGCAGCCCCAACCCAGGGACTAGCGGGGGGCAGTATTTT.

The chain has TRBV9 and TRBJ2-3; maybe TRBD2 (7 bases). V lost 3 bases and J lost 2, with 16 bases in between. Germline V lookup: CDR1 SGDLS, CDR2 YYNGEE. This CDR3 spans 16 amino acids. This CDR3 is CASSEGRGSYTDTQYF. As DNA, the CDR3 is TGTGCCAGCAGCGAAGGGAGGGGGTCTTACACAGATACGCAGTATTTT.

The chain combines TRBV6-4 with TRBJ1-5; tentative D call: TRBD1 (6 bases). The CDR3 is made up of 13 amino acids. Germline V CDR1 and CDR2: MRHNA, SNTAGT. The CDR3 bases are TGTGCACCGGGGGGGGCCGGCAATCAGCCCCAGCATTTT. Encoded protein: CAPGGAGNQPQHF.

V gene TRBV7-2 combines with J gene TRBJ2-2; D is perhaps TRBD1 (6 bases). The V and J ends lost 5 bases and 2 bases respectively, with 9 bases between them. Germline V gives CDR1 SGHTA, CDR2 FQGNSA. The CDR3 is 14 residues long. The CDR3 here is CASSPDSNTGELFF. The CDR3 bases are TGTGCCAGCAGCCCGGACAGTAACACCGGGGAGCTGTTTTTT.

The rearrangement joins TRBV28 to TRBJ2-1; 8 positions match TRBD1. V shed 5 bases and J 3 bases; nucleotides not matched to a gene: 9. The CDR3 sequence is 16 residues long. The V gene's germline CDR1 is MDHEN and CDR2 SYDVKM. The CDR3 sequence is CASSQWTGTLYNEQFF. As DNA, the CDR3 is TGTGCCAGCAGTCAATGGACAGGGACGCTCTACAATGAGCAGTTCTTC.

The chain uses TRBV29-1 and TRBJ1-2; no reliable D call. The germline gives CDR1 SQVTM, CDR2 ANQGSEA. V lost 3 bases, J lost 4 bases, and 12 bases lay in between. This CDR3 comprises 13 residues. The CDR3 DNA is TGCAGCGTTGACCCAGCGGCCCTCTATGGCTACACCTTC. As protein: CSVDPAALYGYTF. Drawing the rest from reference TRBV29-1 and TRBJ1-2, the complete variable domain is SAVISQKPSRDICQRGTSLTIQCQVDSQVTMMFWYRQQPGQSLTLIATANQGSEATYESGFVIDKFPISRPNLTFSTLTVSNMSPEDSSIYLCSVDPAALYGYTFGSGTRLTVV.

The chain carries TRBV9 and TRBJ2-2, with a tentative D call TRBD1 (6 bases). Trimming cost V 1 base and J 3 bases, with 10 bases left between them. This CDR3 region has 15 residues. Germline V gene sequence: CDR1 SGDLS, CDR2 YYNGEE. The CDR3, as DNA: TGTGCCAGCAGCGTAAGAGGGGGTCACACCGGGGAGCTGTTTTTT. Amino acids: CASSVRGGHTGELFF.

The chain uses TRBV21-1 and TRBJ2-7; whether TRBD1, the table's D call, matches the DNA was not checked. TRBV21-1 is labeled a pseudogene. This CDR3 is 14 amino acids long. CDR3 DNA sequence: TGTGCCAGCGTCGCAGGGCGGTTTACCTACGAGCAGTACTTC. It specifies CASVAGRFTYEQYF.

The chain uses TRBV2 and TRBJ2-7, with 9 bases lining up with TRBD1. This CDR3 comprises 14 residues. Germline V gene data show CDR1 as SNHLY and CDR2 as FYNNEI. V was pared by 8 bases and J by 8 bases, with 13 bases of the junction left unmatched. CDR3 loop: CASGGGTGKIKQYF. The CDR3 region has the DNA TGTGCCAGCGGGGGAGGGACAGGGAAAATCAAGCAGTACTTC.

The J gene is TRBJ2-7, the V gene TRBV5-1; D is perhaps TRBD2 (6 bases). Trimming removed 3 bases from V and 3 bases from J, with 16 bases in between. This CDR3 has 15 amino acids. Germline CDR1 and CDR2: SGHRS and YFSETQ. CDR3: CASSSTSTTYYEQYF. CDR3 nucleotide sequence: TGCGCCAGCAGCTCAACTAGCACCACCTACTACGAGCAGTACTTC. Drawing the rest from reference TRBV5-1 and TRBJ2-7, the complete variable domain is KAGVTQTPRYLIKTRGQQVTLSCSPISGHRSVSWYQQTPGQGLQFLFEYFSETQRNKGNFPGRFSGRQFSNSRSEMNVSTLELGDSALYLCASSSTSTTYYEQYFGPGTRLTVT.

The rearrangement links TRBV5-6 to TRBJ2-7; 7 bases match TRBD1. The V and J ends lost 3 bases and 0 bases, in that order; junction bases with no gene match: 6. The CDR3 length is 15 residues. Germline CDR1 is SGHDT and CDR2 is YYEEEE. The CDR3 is CASSYWTGNSYEQYF. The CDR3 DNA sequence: TGTGCCAGCAGCTACTGGACAGGTAACTCCTACGAGCAGTACTTC.

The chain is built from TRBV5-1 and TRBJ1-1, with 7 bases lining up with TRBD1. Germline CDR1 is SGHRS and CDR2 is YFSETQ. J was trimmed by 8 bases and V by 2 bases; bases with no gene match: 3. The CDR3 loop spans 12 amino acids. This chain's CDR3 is CASSLTGAEAFF. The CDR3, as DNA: TGCGCCAGCAGCTTAACAGGGGCAGAAGCTTTCTTT. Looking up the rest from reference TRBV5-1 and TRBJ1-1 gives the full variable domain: KAGVTQTPRYLIKTRGQQVTLSCSPISGHRSVSWYQQTPGQGLQFLFEYFSETQRNKGNFPGRFSGRQFSNSRSEMNVSTLELGDSALYLCASSLTGAEAFFGQGTRLTVV.

CDR3 residues: CASREQPNTGELFF. The CDR3, as DNA: TGTGCCTCCCGCGAACAGCCGAACACCGGGGAGCTGTTTTTT. This chain joins TRBV6-1 and TRBJ2-2; no firm D call. The V gene's germline CDR1 is MNHNS and CDR2 SASEGT. The CDR3 extends over 14 amino acids. The V end was cut by 11 bases, the J end by 0 bases, with 13 bases between.

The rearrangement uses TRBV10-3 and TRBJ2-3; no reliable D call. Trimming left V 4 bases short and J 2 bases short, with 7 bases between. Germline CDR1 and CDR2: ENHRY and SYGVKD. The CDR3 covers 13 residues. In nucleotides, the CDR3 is TGTGCCATCAGTGCTAGAATCACAGATACGCAGTATTTT. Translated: CAISARITDTQYF.

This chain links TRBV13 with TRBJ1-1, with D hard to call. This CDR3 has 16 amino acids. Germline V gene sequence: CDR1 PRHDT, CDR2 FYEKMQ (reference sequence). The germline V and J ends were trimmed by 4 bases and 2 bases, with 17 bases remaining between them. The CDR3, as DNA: TGTGCCAGCAGCTCCACCGCGGGAGGGCCAAACACTGAAGCTTTCTTT. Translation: CASSSTAGGPNTEAFF. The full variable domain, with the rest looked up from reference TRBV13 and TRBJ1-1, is AAGVIQSPRHLIKEKRETATLKCYPIPRHDTVYWYQQGPGQDPQFLISFYEKMQSDKGSIPDRFSAQQFSDYHSELNMSSLELGDSALYFCASSSTAGGPNTEAFFGQGTRLTVV.

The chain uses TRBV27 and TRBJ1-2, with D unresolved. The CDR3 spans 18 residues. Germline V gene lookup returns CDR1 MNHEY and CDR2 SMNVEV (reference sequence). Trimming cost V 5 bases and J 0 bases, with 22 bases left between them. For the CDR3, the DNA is TGTGCCAGCAGTCCCTTCCCCCCCGGCGACAAAACTAACTATGGCTACACCTTC. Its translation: CASSPFPPGDKTNYGYTF.

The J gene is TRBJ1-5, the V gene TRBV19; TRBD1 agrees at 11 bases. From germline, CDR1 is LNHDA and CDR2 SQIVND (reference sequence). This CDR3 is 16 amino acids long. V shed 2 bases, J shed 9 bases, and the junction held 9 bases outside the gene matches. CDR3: CASSITGTGGLVPQHF. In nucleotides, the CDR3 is TGTGCCAGTAGTATAACCGGGACAGGGGGTTTAGTGCCCCAGCATTTT.

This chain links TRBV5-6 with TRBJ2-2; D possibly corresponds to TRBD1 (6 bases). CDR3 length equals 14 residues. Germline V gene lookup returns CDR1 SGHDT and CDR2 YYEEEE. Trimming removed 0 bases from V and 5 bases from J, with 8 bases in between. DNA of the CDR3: TGTGCCAGCAGCTTGGCAGGGGATACCGGGGAGCTGTTTTTT. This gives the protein CASSLAGDTGELFF.

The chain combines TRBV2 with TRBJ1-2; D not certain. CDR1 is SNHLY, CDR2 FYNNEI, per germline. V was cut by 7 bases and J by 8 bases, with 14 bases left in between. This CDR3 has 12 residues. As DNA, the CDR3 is TGTGCCAGCAATTGGGGAGAGGAGGGCTACACCTTC. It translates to CASNWGEEGYTF.

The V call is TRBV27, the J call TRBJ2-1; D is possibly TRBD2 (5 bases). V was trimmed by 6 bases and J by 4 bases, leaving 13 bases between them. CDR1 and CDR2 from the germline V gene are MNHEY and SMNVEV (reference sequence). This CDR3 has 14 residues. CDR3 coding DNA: TGTGCCAGCAGGCTCGGGAAGGGATACAATGAGCAGTTCTTC. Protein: CASRLGKGYNEQFF.

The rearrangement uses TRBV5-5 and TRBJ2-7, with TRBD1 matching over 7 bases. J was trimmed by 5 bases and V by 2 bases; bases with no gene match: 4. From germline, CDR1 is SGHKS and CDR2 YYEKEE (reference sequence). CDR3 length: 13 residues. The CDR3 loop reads CASSFPDRNEQYF. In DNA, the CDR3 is TGTGCCAGCAGCTTTCCGGACAGGAACGAGCAGTACTTC.

The CDR3 DNA reads TGTGCCAGCTCACCATCGGGGGATCTTGGAACTGAAGCTTTCTTT. Residues: CASSPSGDLGTEAFF. This sequence joins TRBV18 and TRBJ1-1; D is possibly TRBD1 (5 bases). The germline gives CDR1 KGHSH, CDR2 LQKENI. The ends were cut back, 2 bases at V and 5 bases at J, with 15 bases in the middle. The CDR3 has 15 residues.

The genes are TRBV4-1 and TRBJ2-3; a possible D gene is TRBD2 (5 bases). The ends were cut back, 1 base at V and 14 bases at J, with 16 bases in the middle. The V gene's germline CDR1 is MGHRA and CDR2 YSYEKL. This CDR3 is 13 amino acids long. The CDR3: CASSQGRSNSAYF. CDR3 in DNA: TGCGCCAGCAGCCAAGGTCGCTCTAATAGCGCGTATTTT.

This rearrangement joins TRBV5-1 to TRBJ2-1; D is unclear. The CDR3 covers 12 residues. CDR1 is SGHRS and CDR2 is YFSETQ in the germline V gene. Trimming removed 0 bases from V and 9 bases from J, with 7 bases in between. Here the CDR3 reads CASSLGSSEQFF. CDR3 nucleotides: TGCGCCAGCAGCTTGGGAAGTAGTGAGCAGTTCTTC. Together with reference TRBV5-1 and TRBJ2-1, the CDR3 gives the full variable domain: KAGVTQTPRYLIKTRGQQVTLSCSPISGHRSVSWYQQTPGQGLQFLFEYFSETQRNKGNFPGRFSGRQFSNSRSEMNVSTLELGDSALYLCASSLGSSEQFFGPGTRLTVL.

CDR3 coding DNA: TGCGCCAGCAGCCCCTTGACTCCCTACAATGAGCAGTTCTTC. This encodes CASSPLTPYNEQFF. The chain has TRBV5-1 and TRBJ2-1, with D uncertain. Germline loops: CDR1 SGHRS, CDR2 YFSETQ. Trimming shortened V by 4 bases and J by 2 bases, and 10 bases separated the two germline ends. The CDR3 totals 14 residues.